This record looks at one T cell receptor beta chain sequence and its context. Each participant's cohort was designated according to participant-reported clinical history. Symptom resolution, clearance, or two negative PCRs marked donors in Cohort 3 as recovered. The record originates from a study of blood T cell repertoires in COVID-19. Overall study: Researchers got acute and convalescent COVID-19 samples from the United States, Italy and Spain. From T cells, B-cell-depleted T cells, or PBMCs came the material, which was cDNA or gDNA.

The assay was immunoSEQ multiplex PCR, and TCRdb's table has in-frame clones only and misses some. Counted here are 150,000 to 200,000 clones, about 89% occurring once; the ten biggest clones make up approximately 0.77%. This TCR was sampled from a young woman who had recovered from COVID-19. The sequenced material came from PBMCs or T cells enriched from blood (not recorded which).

The CDR3 DNA reads as TGTGCCAGCAGCTTAGAGACTAGCGGGGGTTCCTACGAGCAGTACTTC. As protein: CASSLETSGGSYEQYF. The V and J genes are TRBV7-6 and TRBJ2-7; 12 bases map to TRBD2. J was trimmed by 1 base and V by 1 base; bases with no gene match: 2. Germline values: CDR1 SGHVS, CDR2 FNYEAQ. This CDR3 is built from 16 residues.